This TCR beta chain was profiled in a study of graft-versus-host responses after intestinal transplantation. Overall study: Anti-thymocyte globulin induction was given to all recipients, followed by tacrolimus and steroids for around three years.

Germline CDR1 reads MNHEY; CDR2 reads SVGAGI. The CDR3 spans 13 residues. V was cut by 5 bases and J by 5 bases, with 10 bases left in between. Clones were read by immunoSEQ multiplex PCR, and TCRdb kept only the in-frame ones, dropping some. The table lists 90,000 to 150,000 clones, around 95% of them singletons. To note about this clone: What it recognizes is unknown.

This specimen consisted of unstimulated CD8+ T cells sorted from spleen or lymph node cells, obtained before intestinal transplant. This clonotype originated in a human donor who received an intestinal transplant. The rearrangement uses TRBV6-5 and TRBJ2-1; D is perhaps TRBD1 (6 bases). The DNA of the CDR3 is TGTGCCAGCAGTGCGACAGGAAACAATGAGCAGTTCTTC. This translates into CASSATGNNEQFF.